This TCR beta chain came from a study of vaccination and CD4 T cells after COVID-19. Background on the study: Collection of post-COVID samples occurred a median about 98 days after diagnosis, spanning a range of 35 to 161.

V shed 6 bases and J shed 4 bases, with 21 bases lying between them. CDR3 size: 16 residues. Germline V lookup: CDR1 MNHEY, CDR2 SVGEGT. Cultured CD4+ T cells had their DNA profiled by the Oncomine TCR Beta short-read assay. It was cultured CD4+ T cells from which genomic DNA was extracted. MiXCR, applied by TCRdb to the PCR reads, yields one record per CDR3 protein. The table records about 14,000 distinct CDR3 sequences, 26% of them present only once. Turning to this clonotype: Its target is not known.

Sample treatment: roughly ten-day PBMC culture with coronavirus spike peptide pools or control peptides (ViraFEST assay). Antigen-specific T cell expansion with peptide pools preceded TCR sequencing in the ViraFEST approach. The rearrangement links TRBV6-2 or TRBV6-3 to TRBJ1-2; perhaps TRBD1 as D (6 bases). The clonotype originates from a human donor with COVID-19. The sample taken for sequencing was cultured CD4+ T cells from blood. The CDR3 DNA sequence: TGTGCCAGCAGCCTCGATTGGACAGTCGATACCTATGGCTACACCTTC. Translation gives CASSLDWTVDTYGYTF.